This T cell receptor beta chain was sequenced during a study of OX40 agonist ivuxolimab in advanced cancers. Across the study: Hepatocellular carcinoma, melanoma, renal cell or head and neck cancer occurred in dose-escalation patients.

Study-wide results and limits: Some nonresponders likewise displayed low normalized T-cell clonal expansion. Expanded clones belonging to CD8+ T cells outnumbered, on average, those of CD4+.

The CDR3 has 13 residues. Trimming removed 5 bases at V and 7 bases at J, with 12 bases between. Looked up from germline, CDR1 is MNHEY and CDR2 is SMNVEV (reference sequence). Comments on this clone: What it binds is unknown.

Using immunoSEQ multiplex PCR, the repertoire was profiled, and TCRdb retains in-frame clones only, with some absent. There are more than 45,000 clones in the sample; under 95% occur only once, and 19% lies in the top ten. The sample was CD4+ or CD8+ T cells sorted from blood, taken in a trial of the OX40 agonist ivuxolimab. The TCR was taken from an adult with an advanced solid tumor such as melanoma, head and neck, liver or kidney cancer. The chain couples TRBV27 to TRBJ2-1; D may be TRBD1 (6 bases). The CDR3: CASSPDSFNEQFF. In nucleotides, the CDR3 is TGTGCCAGCAGTCCGGACAGTTTTAATGAGCAGTTCTTC.